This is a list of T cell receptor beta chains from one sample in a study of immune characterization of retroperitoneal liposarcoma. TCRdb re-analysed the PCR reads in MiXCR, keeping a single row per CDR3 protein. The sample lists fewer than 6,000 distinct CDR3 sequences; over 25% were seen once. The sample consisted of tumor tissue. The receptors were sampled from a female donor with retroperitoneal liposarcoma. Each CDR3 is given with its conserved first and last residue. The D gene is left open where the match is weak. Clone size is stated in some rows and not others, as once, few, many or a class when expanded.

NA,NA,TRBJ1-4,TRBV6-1,CASSAIITNEKLFF,TGTGCCAGCAGTGCCATCATTACTAATGAAAAACTGTTTTTT
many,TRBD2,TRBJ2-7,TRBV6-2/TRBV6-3,CASSYSPTSGYNEQYF,TGTGCCAGCAGTTACTCGCCGACTAGCGGTTACAATGAGCAGTACTTC
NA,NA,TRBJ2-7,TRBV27,CASSPYLSAEQYF,TGTGCCAGCAGTCCATACCTCTCGGCCGAGCAGTACTTC
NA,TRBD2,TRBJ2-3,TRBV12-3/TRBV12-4,CASSPVGGTTDTQYF,TGTGCCAGCAGCCCAGTCGGGGGGACCACAGATACGCAGTATTTT
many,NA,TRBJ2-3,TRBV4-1,CASSQGGRGTDTQYF,TGCGCCAGCAGCCAAGGGGGGCGCGGCACAGATACGCAGTATTTT
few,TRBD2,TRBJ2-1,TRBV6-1,CASNLAGAGDEQFF,TGTGCCAGCAACTTAGCGGGAGCTGGCGATGAGCAGTTCTTC
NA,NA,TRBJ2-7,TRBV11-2,CASSLGRNEQYF,TGTGCCAGCAGCTTAGGGCGGAATGAGCAGTACTTC
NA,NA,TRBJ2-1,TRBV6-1,CASTPKDRNQETQFF,TGTGCCAGCACCCCAAAGGACAGAAACCAAGAGACCCAGTTCTTC
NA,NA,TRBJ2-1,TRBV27,CASSFYNEQFF,TGTGCCAGCAGTTTCTACAATGAGCAGTTCTTC
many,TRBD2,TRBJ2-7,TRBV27,CASSLRLAGREQYF,TGTGCCAGCAGTTTAAGGCTAGCGGGAAGGGAGCAGTACTTC
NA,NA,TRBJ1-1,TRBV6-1,CASSEALRVFAFF,TGTGCCAGCAGTGAAGCGCTTAGGGTGTTTGCTTTCTTT
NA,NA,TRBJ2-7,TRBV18,CASSPDKRPYEQYF,TGTGCCAGCTCACCGGACAAAAGGCCCTACGAGCAGTACTTC
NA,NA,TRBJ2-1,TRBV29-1,CSVEDLGDGSYEQFF,TGCAGCGTTGAAGATCTCGGGGACGGCTCCTACGAGCAGTTCTTC
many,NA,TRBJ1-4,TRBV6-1,CASSLRVRGEKLFF,TGTGCCAGCAGCCTCAGGGTTCGGGGTGAAAAACTGTTTTTT
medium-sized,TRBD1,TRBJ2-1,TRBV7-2,CASNPGQASSEQFF,TGTGCCAGCAACCCAGGACAGGCCAGTAGTGAGCAGTTCTTC
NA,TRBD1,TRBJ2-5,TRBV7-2,CASSLWGQGQETQYF,TGTGCCAGCAGCTTATGGGGACAGGGGCAAGAGACCCAGTACTTC
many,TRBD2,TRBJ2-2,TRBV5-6,CASSFLLAGGIENTGELFF,TGTGCCAGCAGCTTCTTACTAGCGGGAGGGATAGAGAACACCGGGGAGCTGTTTTTT
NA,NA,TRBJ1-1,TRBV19,CASSMGDPPGAFF,TGTGCCAGTAGTATGGGGGACCCCCCTGGGGCTTTCTTT
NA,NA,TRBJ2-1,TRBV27,CASSLMETAGTEQFF,TGTGCCAGCAGCCTGATGGAAACGGCGGGGACCGAGCAGTTCTTC
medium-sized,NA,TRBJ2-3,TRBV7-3,CASSLNPTDTQYF,TGTGCCAGCAGCTTAAACCCCACAGATACGCAGTATTTT
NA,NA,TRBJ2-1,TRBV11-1,CASSLVALPWGHNEQFF,TGTGCCAGCAGCTTAGTTGCCCTACCATGGGGACACAATGAGCAGTTCTTC
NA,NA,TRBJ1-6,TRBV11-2,CASSLYEGKGSPLHF,TGTGCCAGCAGCTTATACGAGGGAAAGGGCTCACCCCTCCACTTT
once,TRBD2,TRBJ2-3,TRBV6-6,CASSYGAAGGPADTQYF,TGTGCCAGCAGTTACGGGGCGGCGGGAGGGCCCGCAGATACGCAGTATTTT
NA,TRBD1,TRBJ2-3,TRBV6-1,CASSEATGAADTQYF,TGTGCCAGCAGTGAAGCGACAGGGGCCGCAGATACGCAGTATTTT
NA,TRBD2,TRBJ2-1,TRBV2,CASSPLAGDKHNEQFF,TGTGCCAGCAGCCCCCTAGCGGGAGATAAGCACAATGAGCAGTTCTTC
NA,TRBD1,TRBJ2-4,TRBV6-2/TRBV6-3,CASRTGTGSNIQYF,TGTGCCAGCAGAACCGGGACAGGATCTAACATTCAGTACTTC
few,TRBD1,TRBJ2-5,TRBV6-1,CASRNPDRGRETQYF,TGTGCCAGCAGGAATCCGGACAGGGGTCGGGAGACCCAGTACTTC
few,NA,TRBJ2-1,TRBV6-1,CASSEAQEPYNEQFF,TGTGCCAGCAGTGAAGCCCAGGAACCCTACAATGAGCAGTTCTTC
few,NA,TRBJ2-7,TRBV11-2,CASSLANIVGYEQYF,TGTGCCAGCAGCTTAGCCAATATAGTAGGCTACGAGCAGTACTTC
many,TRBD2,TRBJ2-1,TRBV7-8,CASSLGTSGRNEQFF,TGTGCCAGCAGCCTCGGGACTAGCGGGAGGAATGAGCAGTTCTTC
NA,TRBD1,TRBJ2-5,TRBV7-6,CASSLTWTGQETQYF,TGTGCCAGCAGCTTAACCTGGACAGGGCAAGAGACCCAGTACTTC
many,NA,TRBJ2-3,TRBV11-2,CASSLSRGPSTDTQYF,TGTGCCAGCAGCTTAAGCCGGGGTCCTAGCACAGATACGCAGTATTTT
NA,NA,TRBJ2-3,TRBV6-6,CASRITPSTDTQYF,TGTGCCAGCAGAATCACCCCCAGCACAGATACGCAGTATTTT
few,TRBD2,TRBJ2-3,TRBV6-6,CASSYAASGSLTQYF,TGTGCCAGCAGTTACGCGGCTAGCGGGAGCCTTACGCAGTATTTT
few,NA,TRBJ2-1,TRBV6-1,CASSGGRISYNEQFF,TGTGCCAGCAGTGGAGGACGGATCTCCTACAATGAGCAGTTCTTC
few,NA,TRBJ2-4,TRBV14,CASSQAVANIQYF,TGTGCCAGCAGCCAAGCGGTGGCGAACATTCAGTACTTC